This T cell receptor beta chain was profiled in a study of T cell responses to AZD1222 COVID-19 vaccine. The germline V gene has CDR1 LNHDA and CDR2 SQIVND (reference sequence). The CDR3 runs to 15 residues. V lost 5 bases to trimming and J lost 1 base, with 14 bases between them. Notes on this clone: Antigen: not known.

Study results and limitations: In the spike-specific TCR repertoire, nearly half reportedly target unmutated variant regions. Spike was spanned by vaccine-associated CD4 TCRs, with dominance at 160-218 and 743-854. Baseline serostatus was positive in only 5 to 7 AZD1222 recipients. Donors were chiefly white British, with a greater number of females, and clonal diversity was perhaps underestimated.

This table comes from immunoSEQ multiplex PCR, and its TCRdb copy is limited to in-frame clones, with some not included. The sample lists about 140,000 clones; 90% were seen once. The rearrangement uses TRBV19 and TRBJ1-1; unclear D gene. This sequence was found in an adult in good health. Here the sequenced sample was peripheral blood, taken on day 0 of AZD1222 vaccination. DNA for the CDR3: TGTGCCAGTAGTGGACTCGGACGGAGGAACACTGAAGCTTTCTTT. Amino acid sequence: CASSGLGRRNTEAFF. Variable domain in full (rest from reference TRBV19 and TRBJ1-1): DGGITQSPKYLFRKEGQNVTLSCEQNLNHDAMYWYRQDPGQGLRLIYYSQIVNDFQKGDIAEGYSVSREKKESFPLTVTSAQKNPTAFYLCASSGLGRRNTEAFFGQGTRLTVV.